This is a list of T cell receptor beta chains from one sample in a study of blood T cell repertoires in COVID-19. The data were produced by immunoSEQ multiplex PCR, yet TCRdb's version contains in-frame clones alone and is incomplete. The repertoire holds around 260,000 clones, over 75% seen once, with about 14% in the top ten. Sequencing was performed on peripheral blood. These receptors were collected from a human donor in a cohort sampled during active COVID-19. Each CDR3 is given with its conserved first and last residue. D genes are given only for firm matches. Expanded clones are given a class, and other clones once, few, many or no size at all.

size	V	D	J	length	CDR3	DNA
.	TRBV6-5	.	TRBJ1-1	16	CASSYSPWGMNTEAFF	TGTGCCAGCAGTTATTCCCCATGGGGCATGAACACTGAAGCTTTCTTT
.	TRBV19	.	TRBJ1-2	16	CASSGSLWQVDREYTF	TGTGCCAGTAGTGGATCCTTGTGGCAGGTTGATAGAGAGTACACCTTC
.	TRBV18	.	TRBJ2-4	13	CASSPAAKNIQYF	TGTGCCAGCTCACCTGCGGCCAAAAACATTCAGTACTTC
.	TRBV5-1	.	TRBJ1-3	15	CASSLGSSSGNTIYF	TGCGCCAGCAGCTTGGGTTCGTCTTCTGGAAACACCATATATTTT
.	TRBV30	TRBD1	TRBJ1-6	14	CAWSPGQKDSPLHF	TGTGCCTGGAGCCCGGGACAGAAAGATTCACCCCTCCACTTT
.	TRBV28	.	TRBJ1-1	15	CASSLFRGLRTEAFF	TGTGCCAGCAGTTTATTTAGGGGGTTGAGGACTGAAGCTTTCTTT
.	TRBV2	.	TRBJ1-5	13	CASSFTGPQPQHF	TGTGCCAGCAGTTTTACAGGGCCTCAGCCCCAGCATTTT
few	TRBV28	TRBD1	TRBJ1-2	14	CASTRGGRNYGYTF	TGTGCCAGCACCCGAGGGGGCAGGAACTATGGCTACACCTTC
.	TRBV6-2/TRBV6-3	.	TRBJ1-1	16	CASSYGGSRLNTEAFF	TGTGCCAGCAGTTACGGTGGATCCAGGTTGAACACTGAAGCTTTCTTT
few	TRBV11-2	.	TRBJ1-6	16	CASNQAGYGYNSPLHF	TGTGCCAGCAACCAAGCGGGTTACGGATATAATTCACCCCTCCACTTT
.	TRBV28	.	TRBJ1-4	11	CASRGSKKLFF	TGTGCCAGCCGCGGGAGTAAAAAACTGTTTTTT
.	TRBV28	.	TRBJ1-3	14	CASSKTVSGNTIYF	TGTGCCAGCAGTAAGACAGTCTCTGGAAACACCATATATTTT
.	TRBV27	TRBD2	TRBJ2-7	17	CASSFRLGGSFAYEQYF	TGTGCCAGCAGTTTCAGGCTTGGCGGGAGTTTCGCCTACGAGCAGTACTTC
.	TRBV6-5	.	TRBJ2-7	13	CASGKGDRREQYF	TGTGCCAGCGGGAAGGGGGATAGGAGGGAGCAGTACTTC
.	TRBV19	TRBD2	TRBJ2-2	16	CASSIRAGTNTGELFF	TGTGCCAGTAGTATTAGAGCGGGGACGAACACCGGGGAGCTGTTTTTT
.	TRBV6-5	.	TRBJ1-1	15	CASSPEIVTGTEAFF	TGTGCCAGCAGTCCCGAAATAGTGACAGGAACGGAAGCTTTCTTT